This T cell receptor beta chain was found in a study of shared clonotypes between healthy human individuals. The germline CDR1 and CDR2 sequences are PRHDT and FYEKMQ (reference sequence). Trimming pared 5 bases from V and 3 bases from J, leaving 6 bases between. This CDR3 contains 12 residues. Loaded into unsorted PBMC replicate PCRs was 300 ng DNA, approximately 33,000 T cell genomes. In the authors' workflow: Filtering differed because ImmunoSEQ produced junction-only sequences that carried no quality scores. Clones were sequenced by immunoSEQ multiplex PCR, and TCRdb holds only the in-frame ones, with some missing. V and J calls and clone size are given by that table; D and trimming were obtained from the DNA. This repertoire shows hundreds of thousands of clones, around three quarters found once; its top ten account for around 12%. Details on this clone: The antigen remains unidentified.

Whole-study results and caveats: Sampling covered blood only; tissue repertoires likely differ.

The clonotype was recovered from a woman aged 40-49 years in good health. Some clones in this sample may be carry-over from other donors' samples. Input material: PBMCs. The V gene is TRBV13, the J gene TRBJ2-3; D is uncertain. As DNA, the CDR3 is TGTGCCAGCAGCCCCACTACAGATACGCAGTATTTT. Encoded protein: CASSPTTDTQYF.